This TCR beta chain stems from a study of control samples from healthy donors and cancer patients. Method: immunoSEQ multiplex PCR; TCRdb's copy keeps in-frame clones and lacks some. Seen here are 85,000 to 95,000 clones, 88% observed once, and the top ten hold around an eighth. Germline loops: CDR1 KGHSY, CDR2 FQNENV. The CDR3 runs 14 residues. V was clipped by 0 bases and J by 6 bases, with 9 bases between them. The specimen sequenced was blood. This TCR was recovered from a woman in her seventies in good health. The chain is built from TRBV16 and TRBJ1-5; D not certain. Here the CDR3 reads CASSQSRKGQPQHF. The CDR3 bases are TGTGCCAGCAGCCAATCTAGGAAAGGTCAGCCCCAGCATTTT.